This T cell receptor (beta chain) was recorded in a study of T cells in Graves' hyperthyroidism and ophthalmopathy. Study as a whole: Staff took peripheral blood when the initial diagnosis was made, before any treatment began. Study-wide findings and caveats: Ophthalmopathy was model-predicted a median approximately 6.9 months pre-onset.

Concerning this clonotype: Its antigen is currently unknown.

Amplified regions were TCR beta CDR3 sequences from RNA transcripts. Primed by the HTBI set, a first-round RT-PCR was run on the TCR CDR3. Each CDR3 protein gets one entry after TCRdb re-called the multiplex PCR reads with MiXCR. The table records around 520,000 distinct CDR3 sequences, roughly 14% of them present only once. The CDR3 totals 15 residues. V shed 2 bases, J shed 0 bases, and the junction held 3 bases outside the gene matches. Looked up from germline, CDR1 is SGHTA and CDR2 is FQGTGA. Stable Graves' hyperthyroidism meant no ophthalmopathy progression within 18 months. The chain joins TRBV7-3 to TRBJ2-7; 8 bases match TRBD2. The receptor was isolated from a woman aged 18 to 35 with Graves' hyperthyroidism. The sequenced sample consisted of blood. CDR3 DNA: TGTGCCAGCAGCTTACGGGGGGGAAGCTCCTACGAGCAGTACGTC. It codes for CASSLRGGSSYEQYV.